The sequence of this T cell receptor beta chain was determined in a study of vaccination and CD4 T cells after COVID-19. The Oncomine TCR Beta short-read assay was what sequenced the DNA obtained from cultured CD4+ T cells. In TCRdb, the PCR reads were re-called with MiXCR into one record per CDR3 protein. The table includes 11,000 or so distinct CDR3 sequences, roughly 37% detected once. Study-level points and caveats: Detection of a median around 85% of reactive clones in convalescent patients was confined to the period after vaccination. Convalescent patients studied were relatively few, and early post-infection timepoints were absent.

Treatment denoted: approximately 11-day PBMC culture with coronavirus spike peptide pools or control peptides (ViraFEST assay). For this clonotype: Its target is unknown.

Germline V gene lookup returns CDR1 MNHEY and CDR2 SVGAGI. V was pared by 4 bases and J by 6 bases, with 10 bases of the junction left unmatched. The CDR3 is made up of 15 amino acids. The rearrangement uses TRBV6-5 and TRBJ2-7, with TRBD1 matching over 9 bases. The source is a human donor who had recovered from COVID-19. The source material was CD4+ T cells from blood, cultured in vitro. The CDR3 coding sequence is TGTGCCAGCAGTTTTGCCGGACAGGGGACGGTCGAGCAGTACTTC. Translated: CASSFAGQGTVEQYF.